The present T cell receptor beta chain was sequenced within a study of T cell responses to AZD1222 COVID-19 vaccine. Deletions cut 1 base from V and 2 bases from J, with 15 bases between. In germline, CDR1 is SGHVS, CDR2 FNYEAQ. The CDR3 is 16 amino acids. The table came from immunoSEQ multiplex PCR; TCRdb's copy has only in-frame clones and leaves some out. The repertoire has about 64,000 clones, approximately 80% of them found once; the top ten carry more than 13%. This clone was counted between two and nine times. Antigen specificity is unknown. Study findings and constraints: Repertoire sampling occurred only after the peak T cell response. In a largely white British group with more females than males, clonal diversity was possibly underestimated. Increased Spike-specific TCR breadth and depth were observed after two AZD1222 doses.

Combined were second doses at about 4 or about 12 weeks. The sequencing here drew on peripheral blood, taken 28 days after the second AZD1222 dose. The sequence came from an adult who received the AZD1222 COVID-19 vaccine. V usage is TRBV7-6 and J usage is TRBJ2-7; D possibly corresponds to TRBD2 (6 bases). The CDR3 reads CASSLGGLSTTYEQYF. The CDR3 DNA sequence: TGTGCCAGCAGCTTAGGGGGACTCAGCACGACCTACGAGCAGTACTTC.